Following are 4 T cell receptor beta chains from one sample sequenced in a study of shared clonotypes between healthy human individuals. TCRdb's copy holds only in-frame clones and misses some; the assay was immunoSEQ multiplex PCR. The table includes about 580,000 clones, roughly 98% detected once. Naive CD8 cells, CD45RO-negative and positively selected for CCR7, excluded terminally differentiated effector memory CD45RA+ cells. Sequencing was performed on naive CD8+ T cells sorted from blood. The receptors stem from a man aged 25-40 years in good health.

The chain employs TRBV29-1 and TRBJ2-1, with no clear D. The V gene's germline CDR1 is SQVTM and CDR2 ANQGSEA. The CDR3 is 11 amino acids. The CDR3, as DNA: TGCACAGTCCCCTCCTACAATGAGCAGTTCTTC. Amino acids: CTVPSYNEQFF.

In this sample, this clone turned up once. The V call is TRBV7-2, the J call TRBJ2-1, with 8 bases lining up with TRBD1. V gave up 5 bases and J gave up 7 bases; unmatched junction bases: 10. Per the germline V gene, CDR1 is SGHTA and CDR2 is FQGNSA. There are 15 residues in the CDR3. The CDR3 DNA reads TGTGCCAGCAGCCCTTGGACAGGGACGGCGAATGAGCAGTTCTTC. Amino acids: CASSPWTGTANEQFF.

The CDR3 sequence: CASSPQGGIKGYTF. The CDR3, as DNA: TGTGCCAGCAGCCCTCAGGGAGGGATAAAAGGCTACACCTTC. This chain connects TRBV7-9 to TRBJ1-2, with a weak D call TRBD1 (5 bases). V shed 5 bases and J shed 8 bases, with 18 bases lying between them. CDR1 and CDR2 from the germline V gene are SEHNR and FQNEAQ (reference sequence). This CDR3 has 14 residues.

CDR3 nucleotide sequence: TGTGCCAGCAGTCCCAGTGTAGCGGGGATCTACGAGCAGTACTTC. It translates to CASSPSVAGIYEQYF. V and J are TRBV27 and TRBJ2-7, with 8 bases fitting TRBD2. The CDR3 sequence is 15 residues long. CDR1 is MNHEY and CDR2 is SMNVEV in the germline V gene (reference sequence). J was trimmed by 3 bases and V by 5 bases; bases with no gene match: 9.